The present TCR beta chain was sequenced within a study of T cell repertoires in ileal Crohn's disease. Data came from immunoSEQ multiplex PCR; TCRdb stores just in-frame clones and leaves some out. The data hold about 4,700 clones, with 60% to 80% observed a single time. The germline V gene has CDR1 SQVTM and CDR2 ANQGSEA. The V segment lost 3 bases and the J segment 0 bases; nucleotides outside the gene matches: 3. The CDR3 runs 14 residues. The gene calls are TRBV29-1 and TRBJ2-3; 7 bases map to TRBD1. The receptor's source is an adult with Crohn's disease. What was sequenced was ileal tissue. The CDR3 sequence is CSVDKGQSTDTQYF. DNA of the CDR3: TGCAGCGTTGATAAGGGACAGAGCACAGATACGCAGTATTTT.